These T cell receptor beta chains were read from a single sample in a study of blood T cell repertoires in COVID-19. Here immunoSEQ multiplex PCR was the method, and the copy in TCRdb shows in-frame clones only, minus some. The sample holds some 310,000 clones, roughly 87% seen once. The sequenced sample was peripheral blood. The receptors come from a middle-aged man with active or convalescent COVID-19. The CDR3 runs from the conserved cysteine through the conserved F or W. The D gene is left open where the match is weak. Part of the rows lack a size; the others show once, few, many or a class for expanded clones.

TGTGCCAGTAGTATCGTCCCAGGAAGCCGCTACTATGGCTACACCTTC,CASSIVPGSRYYGYTF,TRBV19,.,TRBJ1-2,16,.
TGTGCCAGTAGACGGGGGGCAGAGTATGAAAAACTGTTTTTT,CASRRGAEYEKLFF,TRBV19,.,TRBJ1-4,14,.
TGTGCCATCAGTGAGCTAGCGGGGGGCACAGATACGCAGTATTTT,CAISELAGGTDTQYF,TRBV10-3,TRBD2,TRBJ2-3,15,.
TGTGCCAGCACGGCGATAGGACAGCCGAATTCACCCCTCCACTTT,CASTAIGQPNSPLHF,TRBV5-5,.,TRBJ1-6,15,.
TGTGCCAGCAGCCCTGACTCGGTCGCGAACACCGGGGAGCTGTTTTTT,CASSPDSVANTGELFF,TRBV2,.,TRBJ2-2,16,once
TGTGCCACCAGTGACTCAGGGGGCCTCGGTCTTGATACGCAGTATTTT,CATSDSGGLGLDTQYF,TRBV24-1,TRBD1,TRBJ2-3,16,.
TGTGCCAGCAGTTCTAGGCCTAACTACGAGCAGTACTTC,CASSSRPNYEQYF,TRBV28,.,TRBJ2-7,13,.
TGTGCCAGCAGACGGACAGGGGCGCGCACTGAAGCTTTCTTT,CASRRTGARTEAFF,TRBV6-5,TRBD1,TRBJ1-1,14,.
TGCGCCAGCAGCTTGGACAGAAACGAGCAGTACTTC,CASSLDRNEQYF,TRBV5-1,.,TRBJ2-7,12,.
TGTGCCAGTAGTATCTCTACCGGGACAGGGGAAGAGACCCAGTACTTC,CASSISTGTGEETQYF,TRBV19,TRBD1,TRBJ2-5,16,.
TGTGCCAGCAGCCCCCCAGGGGACTATGGCTACACCTTC,CASSPPGDYGYTF,TRBV3-1/TRBV3-2,.,TRBJ1-2,13,.
TGTGCCAGCAGTATTAGGGGACAGGGAACAGATACGCAGTATTTT,CASSIRGQGTDTQYF,TRBV5-5,TRBD1,TRBJ2-3,15,.
TGCGCCAGCAGCTTCGGACAGGGGGGTTCCTACAATGAGCAGTTCTTC,CASSFGQGGSYNEQFF,TRBV5-1,TRBD1,TRBJ2-1,16,.
TGTGCCAGCAGTGAAGTGTCTCGAGGACAGGGCTTAAACACTGAAGCTTTCTTT,CASSEVSRGQGLNTEAFF,TRBV6-1,TRBD1,TRBJ1-1,18,.
TGTGCCAGCAGTTTGGCATACACTGAAGCTTTCTTT,CASSLAYTEAFF,TRBV12-3/TRBV12-4,.,TRBJ1-1,12,.
TGTGCCACCAGTGACCCGGCAGGGGGCACCGGGGAGCTGTTTTTT,CATSDPAGGTGELFF,TRBV24-1,TRBD1,TRBJ2-2,15,.
TGTGCCAGCAGCCAAGGGGGATTACTAGCTATCAATGAGCAGTTCTTC,CASSQGGLLAINEQFF,TRBV4-2,.,TRBJ2-1,16,.
TGTGCCATCAAGGGGCGCGGGGGTAGCTCCTACAATGAGCAGTTCTTC,CAIKGRGGSSYNEQFF,TRBV10-3,TRBD2,TRBJ2-1,16,.
TGTGCCAGCAGTAGGGCGGCTCAGGGGCGCGACTATGGCTACACCTTC,CASSRAAQGRDYGYTF,TRBV27,.,TRBJ1-2,16,.
TGCACCAGCAGCCAAGGGGCGACAGGGGGATGGATTTGCCATCAGAGTGAGCAGTTCTTC,CTSSQGATGGWICHQSEQFF,TRBV1,.,TRBJ2-1,20,.
TGTGCCAGCAGGGCCCCCAACCCCTCCTATGGCTACACCTTC,CASRAPNPSYGYTF,TRBV6-5,.,TRBJ1-2,14,.
TGTGCCAGCATCGGGACTAGCTACAATGAGCAGTTCTTC,CASIGTSYNEQFF,TRBV6-5,TRBD2,TRBJ2-1,13,.
TGTGCCAGCAGTTTATCGAGTCAGGGGAAGTACGAGCAGTACTTC,CASSLSSQGKYEQYF,TRBV27,.,TRBJ2-7,15,.
TGTGCCAGCAGTTCCGCGGGGGGCACCATATATTTT,CASSSAGGTIYF,TRBV28,.,TRBJ1-3,12,once
TGTGCTAGTGGACCGACTAGCGGGCATACCTACGAGCAGTACTTC,CASGPTSGHTYEQYF,TRBV12-5,TRBD2,TRBJ2-7,15,.
TGTGCCAGCAGTGAGGGCCTGACAGGGCGCAATCAGCCCCAGCATTTT,CASSEGLTGRNQPQHF,TRBV28,TRBD1,TRBJ1-5,16,.
TGTGCCAGCAGGGGACAGGGGATGTGGAATGAGCAGTTCTTC,CASRGQGMWNEQFF,TRBV28,TRBD1,TRBJ2-1,14,once
TGTGCCAGCAGTCCCGGGACTAGTAGCAATGAGCAGTTCTTC,CASSPGTSSNEQFF,TRBV7-3,TRBD2,TRBJ2-1,14,.
TGTGCCAGCAGTTTACACCAAGGACAGGCCGACGAGCAGTACTTC,CASSLHQGQADEQYF,TRBV28,TRBD1,TRBJ2-7,15,.
TGTGCCAGCAGCCCCGGGACTAACTATGGCTACACCTTC,CASSPGTNYGYTF,TRBV5-4,.,TRBJ1-2,13,.
TGCGCCAGCAGCCTGGGTCAGGGGCCCTCCTACAATGAGCAGTTCTTC,CASSLGQGPSYNEQFF,TRBV5-1,.,TRBJ2-1,16,.
TGTGCCAGTAGTATGTCGTACACTGAAGCTTTCTTT,CASSMSYTEAFF,TRBV19,.,TRBJ1-1,12,few
TGTGCCAGCAGCTTAAAACGGGAAGACGGGGAGCTGTTTTTT,CASSLKREDGELFF,TRBV11-1,.,TRBJ2-2,14,.
TGTGCCAGCTCACCGTCACAGGGACCCACCGGGGAGCTGTTTTTT,CASSPSQGPTGELFF,TRBV18,.,TRBJ2-2,15,few
TGTGCCAGCAGCCAGACAGTAGCGGGTGAAAAACTGTTTTTT,CASSQTVAGEKLFF,TRBV2,.,TRBJ1-4,14,once
TGCGCCAGCAGCTTGAGTTCGACAGTAGAAAAACTGTTTTTT,CASSLSSTVEKLFF,TRBV5-1,.,TRBJ1-4,14,.
TGTGCCAGCAGCTTACAACGTCCCGGGTCACGCTATGGCTACACCTTC,CASSLQRPGSRYGYTF,TRBV7-2,.,TRBJ1-2,16,.
TGTGCCACCAGCAGAGATCGGGTTAGCAATCAGCCCCAGCATTTT,CATSRDRVSNQPQHF,TRBV15,.,TRBJ1-5,15,once
TGTGCCATCAGGGACAGGGGGCTAGATGGCTACACCTTC,CAIRDRGLDGYTF,TRBV10-3,TRBD1,TRBJ1-2,13,.
TGCGCCAGCAGCTTGGCCACGACAGGACTTAATGAGCAGTTCTTC,CASSLATTGLNEQFF,TRBV5-1,.,TRBJ2-1,15,.
TGCAGCGTTGAAGGCGGGAGGGCTGCAGATACGCAGTATTTT,CSVEGGRAADTQYF,TRBV29-1,TRBD2,TRBJ2-3,14,once
TGTGCCAGTAGTATCAGGGGACGGCCACCGAACACTGAAGCTTTCTTT,CASSIRGRPPNTEAFF,TRBV19,.,TRBJ1-1,16,few
TGTGCCAGCAGCTGGGGGGAGAGCTCCTACAATGAGCAGTTCTTC,CASSWGESSYNEQFF,TRBV6-5,.,TRBJ2-1,15,once
TGCAGTGCTAGTCACTCTAGTTTCGGGACAGGGGATGAAAAACTGTTTTTT,CSASHSSFGTGDEKLFF,TRBV20-1,TRBD1,TRBJ1-4,17,few
TGCGCCAGCAGCTTGGGTCTAAAAGAGACCCAGTACTTC,CASSLGLKETQYF,TRBV5-1,.,TRBJ2-5,13,.
TGTGCCAGCAGTTTTTATTCAGGGGAAGGATCACCCCTCCACTTT,CASSFYSGEGSPLHF,TRBV6-5,.,TRBJ1-6,15,.